Listed here are 5 T cell receptor beta chains from one sample, sequenced in a study of shared T cell receptors in the human thymus. The assay was immunoSEQ multiplex PCR, and TCRdb's table has in-frame clones only and misses some. The data show 600,000 or so clones, more than 70% seen once. The data were also submitted as part of a second study, on human thymus T cells.

The sequencing sample was made of thymocytes. The receptors were sampled from a boy under two years old with a congenital heart defect.

The V and J genes are TRBV7-9 and TRBJ2-1; perhaps TRBD2 as D (6 bases). Trimming removed 4 bases from V and 9 bases from J, with 16 bases in between. The germline CDR1 and CDR2 sequences are SEHNR and FQNEAQ (reference sequence). The CDR3 has 14 residues. This chain's CDR3 is CASSCTKLACEQFF. CDR3 sequence (DNA): TGTGCCAGCAGCTGTACAAAACTAGCATGTGAGCAGTTCTTC.

About this clone: Other DNA sequences in the sample encode the same CDR3. The J gene is TRBJ2-7, the V gene TRBV20-1, with D perhaps TRBD2 (5 bases). The V end lost 5 bases, the J end lost 4 bases, and 9 bases lay between the germline ends. Germline V CDR1 and CDR2: DFQATT, SNEGSKA (reference sequence). This CDR3 spans 11 amino acids. CDR3: CSARGLYEQYF. CDR3 coding DNA: TGCAGTGCTCGCGGGCTGTACGAGCAGTACTTC.

The chain links TRBV4-3 to TRBJ2-1; no reliable D call. Per germline, CDR1 LGHNA and CDR2 YSLEER. This CDR3 spans 13 amino acids. Trimming took 2 bases from V and 3 from J, leaving 5 bases between them. The CDR3 protein is CASSQLHYNEQFF. The CDR3 DNA reads as TGCGCCAGCAGCCAATTACACTACAATGAGCAGTTCTTC.

V gene TRBV7-9 combines with J gene TRBJ2-3, with TRBD1 matching over 7 bases. CDR3 length: 15 amino acids. V lost 3 bases and J lost 3; bases outside the gene matches: 6. The germline V gene encodes CDR1 SEHNR and CDR2 FQNEAQ (reference sequence). The CDR3 sequence is CASSFGTASTDTQYF. CDR3 coding DNA: TGTGCCAGCAGCTTTGGGACAGCCAGTACAGATACGCAGTATTTT.

The J gene is TRBJ1-2, the V gene TRBV5-6; 9 nucleotides agree with TRBD1. The CDR3 is 16 amino acids. Germline V lookup: CDR1 SGHDT, CDR2 YYEEEE. V was clipped by 3 bases and J by 8 bases; unmatched bases: 14. CDR3 bases: TGTGCCAGCAGCTCCAGGACAGGGGTCCGCCAGTGGGGCTACACCTTC. Its translation: CASSSRTGVRQWGYTF.